The 21 T cell receptor beta chains given below trace back to one sample, sequenced in a study of shared clonotypes between healthy human individuals. Sequenced by immunoSEQ multiplex PCR; TCRdb stores in-frame clones only, minus some. The table shows millions of clones, with roughly 96% occurring only once. The sample comprised naive CD4+ T cells sorted from blood. Noted subset: CD45RA+ positively selected. The receptor source for this set is a young man in good health.

The chain has TRBV11-2 and TRBJ1-4, with TRBD1 identical over 9 bases. V shed 6 bases, J shed 12 bases, and the junction held 26 bases outside the gene matches. Germline values: CDR1 SGHAT, CDR2 FQNNGV. The CDR3 has 19 amino acids. CDR3 in DNA: TGTGCCAGCAGTTACATCACAGGGCGGACAGGGGCACCCTTTCCAGAACTGTTTTTT. The encoded protein is CASSYITGRTGAPFPELFF. The full variable domain, with the rest looked up from reference TRBV11-2 and TRBJ1-4, is EAGVAQSPRYKIIEKRQSVAFWCNPISGHATLYWYQQILGQGPKLLIQFQNNGVVDDSQLPKDRFSAERLKGVDSTLKIQPAKLEDSAVYLCASSYITGRTGAPFPELFFGSGTQLSVL.

The V and J genes are TRBV4-3 and TRBJ2-7; D may be TRBD1 or TRBD2 (5 bases each). This CDR3 is built from 15 residues. Germline V lookup: CDR1 LGHNA, CDR2 YSLEER. Between the trimmed V and J ends, which lost 1 base and 2 bases, there was a span of 12 bases. CDR3 sequence: CASSQGSGTTYEQYF. The CDR3 bases are TGCGCCAGCAGCCAAGGGTCCGGGACGACCTACGAGCAGTACTTC.

The CDR3 spells CASSLVAGSTSGANVLTF. Written as DNA, the CDR3 is TGTGCCAGCAGCTTAGTCGCAGGGTCCACCTCTGGGGCCAACGTCCTGACTTTC. The chain couples TRBV7-2 to TRBJ2-6, with D tentatively TRBD1 (5 bases). Germline lookup yields CDR1 SGHTA and CDR2 FQGNSA. The CDR3 contains 18 residues. V gave up 1 base and J gave up 0 bases, with 13 bases separating them. Full variable domain (missing parts from reference TRBV7-2 and TRBJ2-6): GAGVSQSPSNKVTEKGKDVELRCDPISGHTALYWYRQSLGQGLEFLIYFQGNSAPDKSGLPSDRFSAERTGGSVSTLTIQRTQQEDSAVYLCASSLVAGSTSGANVLTFGAGSRLTVL.

The chain employs TRBV6-4 and TRBJ2-1; D perhaps matches TRBD1 (5 bases). The CDR3 is 14 residues long. Germline CDR1 MRHNA, CDR2 SNTAGT. V was pared by 3 bases and J by 2 bases, with 8 bases between. CDR3 loop: CASSDGAAYNEQFF. The CDR3 region has the DNA TGTGCCAGCAGTGATGGGGCAGCCTACAATGAGCAGTTCTTC.

Comment on this clone: Other nucleotide sequences in the sample specify the same CDR3. The rearrangement links TRBV6-5 to TRBJ1-1; 7 nucleotides match TRBD1. The CDR3 extends over 12 amino acids. J gave up 8 bases and V 6 bases, and 6 bases lay outside the gene matches. Germline CDR1 is MNHEY and CDR2 is SVGAGI. This CDR3 is CASSRQGLEAFF. The CDR3 coding sequence is TGTGCCAGCAGCAGACAGGGTTTGGAAGCTTTCTTT.

Concerning this clone itself: The same CDR3 also results from other DNA sequences found in this sample. The rearrangement uses TRBV19 and TRBJ2-7, with 7 bases aligning to TRBD1. V lost 0 bases and J lost 0; bases outside the gene matches: 2. This CDR3 has 15 residues. CDR1 LNHDA and CDR2 SQIVND come from the germline V gene (reference sequence). The CDR3 nucleotides are TGTGCCAGTAGTATAGACAGGGGGAGCTCCTACGAGCAGTACTTC. Translated, it gives CASSIDRGSSYEQYF.

The gene calls are TRBV5-4 and TRBJ1-2; 10 bases agree with TRBD1. Germline V CDR1 and CDR2: SGHNT, YYREEE (reference sequence). The CDR3 is 15 amino acids. V was clipped by 4 bases and J by 4 bases; unmatched bases: 7. For the CDR3, the DNA is TGTGCCAGCAGCGAACCGGGACAGGGGTTCTATGGCTACACCTTC. Its translation is CASSEPGQGFYGYTF.

Comments on this clone: The junction shows a germline mismatch at one end, possibly a read error. This chain uses TRBV5-1 with TRBJ2-7; either TRBD1 or TRBD2 may fit D (7 bases each). Germline V gene sequence: CDR1 SGHRS, CDR2 YFSETQ. The length of the CDR3 is 13 residues. As DNA, the CDR3 is TGCGCCAGCAGCTCAGACCCCGCGGGGGACAGACACTTC. It translates to CASSSDPAGDRHF.

This rearrangement joins TRBV30 to TRBJ1-1; 7 bases fit TRBD1. CDR1 and CDR2 (germline): GTSNPN, SVGIG (reference sequence). V shed 2 bases, J shed 11 bases, and the junction held 5 bases outside the gene matches. The CDR3 contains 11 residues. This CDR3 reads CAWSSTGVAFF. For the CDR3, the DNA is TGTGCCTGGAGTTCCACAGGGGTGGCTTTCTTT.

The V and J genes are TRBV2 and TRBJ2-2, with 8 bases identical to TRBD2. J lost 1 base, V lost 7 bases, and 11 bases had no gene match. From germline, CDR1 is SNHLY and CDR2 FYNNEI. The CDR3 covers 17 residues. CDR3 nucleotide sequence: TGTGCCAGCAAGGAGCGGGGGCCCCTTGGGAACACCGGGGAGCTGTTTTTT. This sequence encodes CASKERGPLGNTGELFF.

This clone was seen just once. The J gene is TRBJ2-7, the V gene TRBV6-1; no firm D call. This CDR3 is built from 14 residues. V was trimmed by 8 bases and J by 2 bases, leaving 16 bases between them. Germline V lookup: CDR1 MNHNS, CDR2 SASEGT. In DNA, the CDR3 is TGTGCCAGCGGGTGGGATACCGTACCCTACGAGCAGTACTTC. Residues: CASGWDTVPYEQYF.

This rearrangement joins TRBV28 to TRBJ1-1, with D maybe TRBD1 (6 bases). Germline V lookup: CDR1 MDHEN, CDR2 SYDVKM. V was shortened by 0 bases and J by 11 bases, with 13 bases between the two germline ends. CDR3 length: 13 residues. The CDR3 DNA reads TGTGCCAGCAGTTTATGGGACAGCGACGGTGCTTTCTTT. It translates to CASSLWDSDGAFF.

This chain links TRBV7-3 with TRBJ2-1; TRBD2 aligns across 8 bases. Germline V gives CDR1 SGHTA, CDR2 FQGTGA. V lost 5 bases to trimming and J lost 2 bases; unmatched junction nucleotides: 5. This CDR3 spans 15 amino acids. DNA of the CDR3: TGTGCCAGCAGCAACAGCGGGAGCCCCTACAATGAGCAGTTCTTC. Its protein is CASSNSGSPYNEQFF.

J is TRBJ2-5 and V is TRBV6-5, with TRBD1 matching 7 bases. The CDR3 extends over 15 amino acids. Losses at the gene ends were 5 bases for V and 1 base for J; bases not matched to a gene: 7. Germline V lookup: CDR1 MNHEY, CDR2 SVGAGI. The CDR3 is CASSTQTGPQETQYF. The CDR3, as DNA: TGTGCCAGCAGTACCCAGACAGGGCCCCAAGAGACCCAGTACTTC.

The chain combines TRBV5-1 with TRBJ2-3; perhaps TRBD1 as D (7 bases). There are 14 residues in the CDR3. V was shortened by 5 bases and J by 2 bases, with 12 bases between the two germline ends. The germline CDR1 and CDR2 sequences are SGHRS and YFSETQ. CDR3 residues: CASRAGQFTDTQYF. CDR3 DNA: TGCGCCAGCAGGGCGGGACAGTTCACAGATACGCAGTATTTT.

V and J are TRBV28 and TRBJ1-5; D uncertain. CDR1 is MDHEN, CDR2 SYDVKM, per germline. This CDR3 has 16 amino acids. The ends were cut back, 1 base at V and 5 bases at J, with 15 bases in the middle. The CDR3 is CASSLFRGAAYQPQHF. The CDR3 coding sequence is TGTGCCAGCAGTTTATTTCGGGGTGCAGCTTATCAGCCCCAGCATTTT.

This chain uses TRBV5-1 with TRBJ2-1, with D perhaps TRBD2 (7 bases). The V gene's germline CDR1 is SGHRS and CDR2 YFSETQ. The CDR3 has 15 residues. Trimming stripped 0 bases from V and 5 bases from J, with 12 bases between. The CDR3 region is CASSLVAGANNEQFF. The DNA for the CDR3 is TGCGCCAGCAGCTTGGTGGCGGGGGCCAACAATGAGCAGTTCTTC.

The genes are TRBV5-1 and TRBJ2-7, with TRBD1 matching over 9 bases. Losses at the gene ends were 0 bases for V and 3 bases for J; bases not matched to a gene: 4. The CDR3 sequence is 15 residues long. Germline V CDR1 and CDR2: SGHRS, YFSETQ. The CDR3 sequence: CASSLEPGQGYEQYF. CDR3 bases: TGCGCCAGCAGCTTGGAACCGGGACAGGGCTACGAGCAGTACTTC.

Details on this clone: Distinct nucleotide sequences in the sample also encode this CDR3. This chain connects TRBV19 to TRBJ2-6; unclear D gene. CDR1 is LNHDA, CDR2 SQIVND, per germline (reference sequence). This CDR3 contains 13 residues. Trimming cost V 5 bases and J 4 bases, with 6 bases left between them. CDR3 region: CASSGKGANVLTF. CDR3 DNA sequence: TGTGCCAGTAGTGGGAAGGGGGCCAACGTCCTGACTTTC.

This clone has only one observation. The rearrangement uses TRBV2 and TRBJ2-7; D tentatively reads TRBD1 or TRBD2 (6 bases each). There are 15 residues in the CDR3. The V gene's germline CDR1 is SNHLY and CDR2 FYNNEI. Trimming pared 3 bases from V and 3 bases from J, leaving 15 bases between. The CDR3 protein is CASSELPGAYYEQYF. The CDR3 bases are TGTGCCAGCAGTGAGTTACCGGGGGCCTACTACGAGCAGTACTTC.

The chain recombines TRBV30 with TRBJ2-7; 13 bases are shared with TRBD2. The V gene end was trimmed by 2 bases and the J gene end by 5 bases; junction bases not matched to a gene: 6. This CDR3 spans 15 amino acids. Germline loops: CDR1 GTSNPN, CDR2 SVGIG (reference sequence). The DNA for the CDR3 is TGTGCCTGGAGTCCCCGACTAGCGGGAGGTCACGAGCAGTACTTC. Amino acids: CAWSPRLAGGHEQYF.